This T cell receptor beta chain was found in a study of T cell clonotyping in hematopoietic cell transplantation. TCRdb's copy holds only in-frame clones and misses some; the assay was immunoSEQ multiplex PCR. The profile covers under 9,000 clones, with 70% to 90% appearing a single time and under 5% taken by the ten largest. The CDR3 is 15 residues long. Looked up from germline, CDR1 is SGHNT and CDR2 is YENEEA. The ends lost 8 bases at V and 4 bases at J; junction bases unmatched: 6. The sample was peripheral blood mononuclear cells, taken at the time of graft-versus-host disease after allogeneic stem cell transplant. The sequence came from a male patient between 60 and 69 years old who had an allogeneic stem cell transplant from a related donor, so the T cells may come from the graft donor. Some clones in this sample may be carry-over from other donors' samples. The chain combines TRBV11-3 with TRBJ2-2, with TRBD1 matching over 11 bases. CDR3 nucleotides: TGTGCCAGCCAGTCCGGGACAGGGGGCACCGGGGAGCTGTTTTTT. Encoded protein: CASQSGTGGTGELFF.